The 4 T cell receptor beta chains reported below all come from one sample, sequenced in a study of sequential checkpoint blockade in melanoma (dated by TCRdb to about 2019). The library was prepared using the immunoSEQ multiplex PCR assay. The source is immuneACCESS, and TCRdb retained only in-frame sequences with V and J called. Part of the clones is not carried over; for the studies checked, unresolved V genes explain less than half of this, and the remainder is unexplained. Within this sample are fewer than 15,000 clones, with approximately 78% of them counted one time only. Around 28% of the sample belongs to the ten largest clones. Per the publication, the treatment or condition label means: randomized to nivolumab then ipilimumab (arm A) or the reverse (arm B). The sequences come from CD8+ T cells sorted from blood (inferred from file names), collected from a patient given nivolumab and ipilimumab in sequence. These receptors originate from a human donor with melanoma.

The chain couples TRBV9 to TRBJ1-6; D is perhaps TRBD1 (6 bases). The CDR3 has 17 residues. The germline V gene encodes CDR1 SGDLS and CDR2 YYNGEE. Trimming removed 3 bases from V and 0 bases from J, with 13 bases in between. The CDR3 DNA follows: TGTGCCAGCAGCGCAAGACAGGAGAGCTCCTATAATTCACCCCTCCACTTT. Its translation is CASSARQESSYNSPLHF.

V and J are TRBV5-1 and TRBJ2-2, with TRBD2 matching over 13 bases. J lost 7 bases, V lost 0 bases, and 12 bases had no gene match. In germline, CDR1 is SGHRS, CDR2 YFSETQ. CDR3 length equals 19 residues. The CDR3 DNA reads TGCGCCAGCAGCTTGGCCCAATGGACTAGCGGGAGAACGGACGGGGAGCTGTTTTTT. This encodes CASSLAQWTSGRTDGELFF.

The rearrangement links TRBV11-2 to TRBJ1-6; unclear D gene. Looked up from germline, CDR1 is SGHAT and CDR2 is FQNNGV. Deletions cut 4 bases from V and 4 bases from J, with 8 bases between. The CDR3 is 14 residues long. Here the CDR3 reads CASSSGVYNSPLHF. CDR3 in DNA: TGTGCCAGCAGCTCCGGGGTTTATAATTCACCCCTCCACTTT.

The count of this clone is one. CDR3 region: CATHGLAGGGSYNEQFF. DNA for the CDR3: TGTGCCACCCACGGACTAGCGGGGGGTGGCTCCTACAATGAGCAGTTCTTC. V gene TRBV27 combines with J gene TRBJ2-1, with 14 bases identical to TRBD2. Unmatched junction bases numbered 8, after V lost 10 bases and J lost 0 bases. This CDR3 has 17 residues. Germline-derived CDR1 and CDR2 are MNHEY and SMNVEV (reference sequence).